The clone carrying this T cell receptor beta chain was counted at least ten times. Its antigen remains unknown. The authors divided CD4+ cells into CD45RA+ naive and CD45RA-negative memory subsets. In the study's own analysis: Junction-only sequences without quality scores came from ImmunoSEQ, so filtering differed. Clones were sequenced by immunoSEQ multiplex PCR, and TCRdb holds only the in-frame ones, with some missing. That table gives V, J and clone size, and the DNA gave D and trimming. Of about 1.1 million clones listed, approximately 80% are singletons. This entry is derived from a study of shared clonotypes between healthy human individuals. Study findings and constraints: Estimated richness values were generally larger in naive subsets than in memory subsets.

This CDR3 is built from 19 residues. This receptor was obtained from a man between 18 and 29 years old in good health. Some clones in this sample may be carry-over from other donors' samples. J is TRBJ1-5 and V is TRBV1; the table assigns TRBD1, which was not confirmed against the DNA. TRBV1 is reported as a pseudogene. The sample comprised memory CD4+ T cells from PBMCs. Sample subset: CD45RA-negative fraction. The CDR3 bases are TGCACCAGCAGCCAACCTGACGTAAAACAGGGAACTCGCAATCAGCCCCAGCATTTT. Encoded protein: CTSSQPDVKQGTRNQPQHF.